This T cell receptor beta chain was sequenced during a study of shared clonotypes between healthy human individuals. Broader study findings: An expected dependence of interdonor clonotype sharing on sequencing depth was noted.

The DNA input per sorted-subset replicate PCR was 200 ng, corresponding to some 27,000 T cell genomes. Profiled with immunoSEQ multiplex PCR; TCRdb holds only in-frame clones, not every one. The sample has 800,000 to 1,200,000 clones; 75% to 80% are singletons. Comment on this clone: What it recognizes is unknown.

CDR1 SGHAT and CDR2 FQNNGV come from the germline V gene. This CDR3 is 16 amino acids long. V was clipped by 5 bases and J by 5 bases, with 22 bases between them. The receptor's source is a man between 18 and 29 years old in good health. Some clones in this sample may be carry-over from other donors' samples. The sample comprised memory CD4+ T cells from PBMCs. Subset of the sample: CD45RA-negative fraction. This chain uses TRBV11-2 with TRBJ2-7, with D possibly TRBD1 on 6 matching bases. The CDR3, as DNA: TGTGCCAGCAGCCCGAGTTTAGGGCAGGGGAAGAACGAGCAGTACTTC. Protein product: CASSPSLGQGKNEQYF. Together with reference TRBV11-2 and TRBJ2-7, the CDR3 gives the full variable domain: EAGVAQSPRYKIIEKRQSVAFWCNPISGHATLYWYQQILGQGPKLLIQFQNNGVVDDSQLPKDRFSAERLKGVDSTLKIQPAKLEDSAVYLCASSPSLGQGKNEQYFGPGTRLTVT.